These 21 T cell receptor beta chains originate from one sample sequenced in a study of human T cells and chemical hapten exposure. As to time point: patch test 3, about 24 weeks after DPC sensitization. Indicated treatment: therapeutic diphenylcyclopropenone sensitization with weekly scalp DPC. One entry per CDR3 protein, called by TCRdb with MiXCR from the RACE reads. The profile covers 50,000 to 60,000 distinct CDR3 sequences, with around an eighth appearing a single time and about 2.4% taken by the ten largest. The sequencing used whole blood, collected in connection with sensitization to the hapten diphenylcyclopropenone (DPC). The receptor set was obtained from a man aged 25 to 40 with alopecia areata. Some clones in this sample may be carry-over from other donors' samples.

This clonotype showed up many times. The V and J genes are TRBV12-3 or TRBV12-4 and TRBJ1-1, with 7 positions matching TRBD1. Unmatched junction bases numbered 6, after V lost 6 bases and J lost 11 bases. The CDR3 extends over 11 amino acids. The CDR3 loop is CASSPRGYAFF. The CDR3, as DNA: TGTGCCAGCAGCCCCAGGGGGTATGCTTTCTTT.

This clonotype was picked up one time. CDR3 in DNA: TGTGCCACCAGCTTCGTGACAGGGTTTAACTATGGCTACACCTTC. Translation: CATSFVTGFNYGYTF. This chain joins TRBV15 and TRBJ1-2; TRBD1 agrees at 7 bases. V shed 5 bases, J shed 1 base, and the junction held 7 bases outside the gene matches. The germline CDR1 and CDR2 sequences are LNHNV and YYDKDF (reference sequence). This CDR3 region has 15 residues.

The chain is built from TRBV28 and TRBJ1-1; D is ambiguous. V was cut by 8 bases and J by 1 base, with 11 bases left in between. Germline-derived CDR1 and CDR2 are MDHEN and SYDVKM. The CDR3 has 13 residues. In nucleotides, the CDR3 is TGTGCCAGCGAGGCTCCGTCGAACACTGAAGCTTTCTTT. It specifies CASEAPSNTEAFF.

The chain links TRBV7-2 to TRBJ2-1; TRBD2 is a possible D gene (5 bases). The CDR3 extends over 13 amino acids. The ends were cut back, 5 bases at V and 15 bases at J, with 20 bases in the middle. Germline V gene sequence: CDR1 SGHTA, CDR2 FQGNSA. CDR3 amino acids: CASSVTTGIALFF. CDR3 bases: TGTGCCAGCAGCGTAACTACCGGGATAGCGCTGTTCTTC.

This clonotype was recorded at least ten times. CDR3 protein: CASRLGQGTQYF. Written as DNA, the CDR3 is TGTGCCAGCAGACTAGGTCAGGGTACGCAGTATTTT. The chain uses TRBV28 and TRBJ2-3; either TRBD1 or TRBD2 may fit D (5 bases each). The ends were cut back, 6 bases at V and 8 bases at J, with 12 bases in the middle. Germline-derived CDR1 and CDR2 are MDHEN and SYDVKM. CDR3 length: 12 amino acids.

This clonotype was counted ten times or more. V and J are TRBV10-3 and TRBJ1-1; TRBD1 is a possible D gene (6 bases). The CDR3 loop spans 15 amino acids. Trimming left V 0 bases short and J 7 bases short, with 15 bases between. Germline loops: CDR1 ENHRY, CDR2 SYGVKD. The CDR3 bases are TGTGCCATCAGTGAGTCCGGGGGGCAAGATATTGAAGCTTTCTTT. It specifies CAISESGGQDIEAFF.

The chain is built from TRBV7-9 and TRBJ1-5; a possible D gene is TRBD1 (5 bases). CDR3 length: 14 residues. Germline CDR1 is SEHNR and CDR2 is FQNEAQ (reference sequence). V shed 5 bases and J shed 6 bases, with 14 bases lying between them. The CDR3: CASSRDSPTQPQHF. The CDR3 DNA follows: TGTGCCAGCAGCCGGGACTCCCCCACTCAGCCCCAGCATTTT.

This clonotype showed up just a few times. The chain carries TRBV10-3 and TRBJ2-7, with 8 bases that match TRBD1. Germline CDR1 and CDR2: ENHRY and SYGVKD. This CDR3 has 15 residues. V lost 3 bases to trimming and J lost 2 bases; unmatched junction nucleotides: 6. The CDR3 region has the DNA TGTGCCATCAGTGATTCCTCGGGACAGGCCTACGAGCAGTACTTC. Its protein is CAISDSSGQAYEQYF.

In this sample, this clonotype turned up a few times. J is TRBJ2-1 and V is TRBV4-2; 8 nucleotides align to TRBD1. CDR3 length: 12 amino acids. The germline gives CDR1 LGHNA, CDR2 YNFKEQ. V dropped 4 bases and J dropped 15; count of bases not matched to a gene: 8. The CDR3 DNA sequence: TGTGCCAGCAGCCCCAGGGGGCCCGGAGCGTTCTTC. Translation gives CASSPRGPGAFF.

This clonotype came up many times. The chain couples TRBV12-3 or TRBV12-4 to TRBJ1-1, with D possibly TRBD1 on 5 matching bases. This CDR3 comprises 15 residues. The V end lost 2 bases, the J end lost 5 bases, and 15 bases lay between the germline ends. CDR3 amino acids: CASSLTSTGGTEAFF. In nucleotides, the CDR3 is TGTGCCAGCAGTTTAACTTCCACTGGGGGGACTGAAGCTTTCTTT.

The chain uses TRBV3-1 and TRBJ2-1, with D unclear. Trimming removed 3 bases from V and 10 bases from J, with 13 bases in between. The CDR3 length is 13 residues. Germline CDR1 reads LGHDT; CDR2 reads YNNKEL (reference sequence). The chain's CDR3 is CASSHGPPREQFF. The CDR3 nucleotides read TGTGCCAGCAGCCACGGACCCCCGCGCGAGCAGTTCTTC.

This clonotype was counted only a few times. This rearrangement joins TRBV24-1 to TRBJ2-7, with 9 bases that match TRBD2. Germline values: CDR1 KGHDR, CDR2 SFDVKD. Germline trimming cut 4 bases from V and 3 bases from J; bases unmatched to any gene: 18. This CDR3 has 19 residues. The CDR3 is CATSDPVPAGGYTFYEQYF. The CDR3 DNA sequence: TGTGCCACCAGTGACCCAGTCCCAGCGGGGGGTTATACCTTCTACGAGCAGTACTTC.

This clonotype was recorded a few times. CDR3 region: CASSLVPTEAFF. The CDR3 nucleotides read TGTGCCAGCAGTTTAGTACCCACTGAAGCTTTCTTT. The genes are TRBV12-3 or TRBV12-4 and TRBJ1-1; D remains unclear. The CDR3 totals 12 residues. V lost 1 base and J lost 4, with 4 bases in between.

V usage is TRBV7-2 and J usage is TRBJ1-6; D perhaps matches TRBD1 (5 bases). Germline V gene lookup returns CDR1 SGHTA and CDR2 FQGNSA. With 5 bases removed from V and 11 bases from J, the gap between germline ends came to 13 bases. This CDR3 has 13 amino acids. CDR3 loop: CASSGGALTPLHF. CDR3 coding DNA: TGTGCCAGCAGCGGCGGGGCGTTGACACCCCTCCACTTT.

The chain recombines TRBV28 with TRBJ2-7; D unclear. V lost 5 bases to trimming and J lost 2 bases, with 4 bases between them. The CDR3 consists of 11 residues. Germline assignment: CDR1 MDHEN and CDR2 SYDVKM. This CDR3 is CASSRAYEQYF. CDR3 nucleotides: TGTGCCAGCAGTCGTGCCTACGAGCAGTACTTC.

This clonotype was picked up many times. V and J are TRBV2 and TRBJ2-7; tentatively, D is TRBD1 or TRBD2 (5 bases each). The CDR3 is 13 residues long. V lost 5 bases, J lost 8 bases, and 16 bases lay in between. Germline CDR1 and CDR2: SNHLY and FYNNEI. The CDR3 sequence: CASSPRDGGQQYF. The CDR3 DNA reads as TGTGCCAGCAGTCCACGGGACGGCGGCCAGCAGTACTTC.

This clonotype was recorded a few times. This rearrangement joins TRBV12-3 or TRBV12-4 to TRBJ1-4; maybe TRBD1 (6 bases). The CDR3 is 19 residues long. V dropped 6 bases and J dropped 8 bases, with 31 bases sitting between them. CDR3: CASSRGSTLIGLTGEKLFF. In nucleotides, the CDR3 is TGTGCCAGCAGCCGGGGGTCCACCTTGATCGGCCTTACAGGGGAAAAACTGTTTTTT.

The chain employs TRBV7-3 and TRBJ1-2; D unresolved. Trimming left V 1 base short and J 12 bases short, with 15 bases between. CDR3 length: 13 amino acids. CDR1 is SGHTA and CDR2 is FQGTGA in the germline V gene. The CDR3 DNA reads TGTGCCAGCAGCTTAAAGCACACAGCCTATCACACCTTC. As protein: CASSLKHTAYHTF. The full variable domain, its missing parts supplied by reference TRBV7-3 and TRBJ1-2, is GAGVSQTPSNKVTEKGKYVELRCDPISGHTALYWYRQSLGQGPEFLIYFQGTGAADDSGLPNDRFFAVRPEGSVSTLKIQRTERGDSAVYLCASSLKHTAYHTFGSGTRLTVV.

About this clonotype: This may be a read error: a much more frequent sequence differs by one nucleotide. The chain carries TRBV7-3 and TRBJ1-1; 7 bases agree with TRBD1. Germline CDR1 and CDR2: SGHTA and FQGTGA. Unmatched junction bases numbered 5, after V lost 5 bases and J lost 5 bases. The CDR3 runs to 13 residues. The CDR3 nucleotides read TGTGCCAGCAGCCCAGGGGGATGGACTGAAGCTTTCTTT. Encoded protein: CASSPGGWTEAFF.

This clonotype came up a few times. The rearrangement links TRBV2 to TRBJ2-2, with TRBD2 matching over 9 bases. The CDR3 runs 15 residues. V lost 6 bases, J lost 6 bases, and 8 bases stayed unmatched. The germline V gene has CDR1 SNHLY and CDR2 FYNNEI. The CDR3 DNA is TGTGCCAGCAGGCCAGCGGGGGGCCCGCCCGGGGAGCTGTTTTTT. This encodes CASRPAGGPPGELFF.

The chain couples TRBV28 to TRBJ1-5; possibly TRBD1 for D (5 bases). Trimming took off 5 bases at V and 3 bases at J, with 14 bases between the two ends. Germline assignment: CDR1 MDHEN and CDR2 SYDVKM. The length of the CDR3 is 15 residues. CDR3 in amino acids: CASSPTGTYNQPQHF. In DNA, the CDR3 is TGTGCCAGCAGTCCGACCGGGACGTACAATCAGCCCCAGCATTTT.